This record covers a single T cell receptor beta chain. At the DNA level, this CDR3 is encoded by other sequences in the same sample as well. The length of the CDR3 is 15 residues. Germline-derived CDR1 and CDR2 are MNHEY and SVGEGT. Trimming cost V 6 bases and J 3 bases; bases outside gene matches: 7. This entry comes from a study of blood T cell repertoires in COVID-19. Study at large: T cells, B-cell-depleted T cells, or PBMCs supplied cDNA or gDNA.

Clones were read by immunoSEQ multiplex PCR, and TCRdb kept only the in-frame ones, dropping some. The sample carries 45,000 to 65,000 clones, roughly 87% recorded once. The TCR comes from a man over 45 with active COVID-19. This chain joins TRBV6-2 or TRBV6-3 and TRBJ2-7; 11 positions match TRBD1. Sequencing input: peripheral blood. For the CDR3, the DNA is TGTGCCAGCAGCCGCGGACAGGGGGCGAGCTACGAGCAGTACTTC. It translates to CASSRGQGASYEQYF.